What follows are 11 T cell receptor beta chains derived from one specimen sequenced in a study of blood T cell repertoires in COVID-19. Here immunoSEQ multiplex PCR was the method, and the copy in TCRdb shows in-frame clones only, minus some. The sample has some 250,000 clones; 82% are singletons. The source material was peripheral blood. These TCRs come from a woman aged 18-35 years with acute or convalescent COVID-19.

The J gene is TRBJ2-7, the V gene TRBV4-3, with a tentative D call TRBD1 (7 bases). The CDR3 length is 14 residues. Per the germline V gene, CDR1 is LGHNA and CDR2 is YSLEER. Trimming pared 1 base from V and 7 bases from J, leaving 14 bases between. The CDR3 region is CASSQGQGLEEQYF. In DNA form, the CDR3 reads TGCGCCAGCAGCCAAGGACAGGGACTGGAGGAGCAGTACTTC.

J is TRBJ1-1 and V is TRBV7-6; D ambiguous. V lost 1 base, J lost 2 bases, and 14 bases lay in between. This CDR3 has 16 amino acids. The germline V gene encodes CDR1 SGHVS and CDR2 FNYEAQ. For the CDR3, the DNA is TGTGCCAGCAGCTTAGGATCCGGACCGGGAAACACTGAAGCTTTCTTT. It yields the protein CASSLGSGPGNTEAFF.

The chain has TRBV9 and TRBJ2-1, with D maybe TRBD2 (6 bases). CDR1 is SGDLS, CDR2 YYNGEE, per germline. V gave up 3 bases and J gave up 0 bases, with 7 bases separating them. The length of the CDR3 is 14 residues. CDR3 sequence: CASSATSSYNEQFF. The CDR3 DNA reads as TGTGCCAGCAGCGCGACTAGCTCCTACAATGAGCAGTTCTTC.

The CDR3: CAWSVGGKKETQYF. The CDR3 DNA reads as TGTGCCTGGAGTGTAGGGGGCAAGAAAGAGACCCAGTACTTC. This sequence joins TRBV30 and TRBJ2-5; TRBD1 matches at 7 bases. CDR3 length: 14 residues. CDR1 and CDR2 (germline): GTSNPN, SVGIG (reference sequence). V was clipped by 0 bases and J by 3 bases; unmatched bases: 4.

This clone was observed a few times. J is TRBJ1-2 and V is TRBV28; a possible D gene is TRBD1 (6 bases). The germline V gene encodes CDR1 MDHEN and CDR2 SYDVKM. The CDR3 totals 13 residues. V gave up 6 bases and J gave up 8 bases, with 16 bases separating them. The CDR3 DNA reads TGTGCCAGCAGAATATGGCAGGGGCACGGCTACACCTTC. Encoded protein: CASRIWQGHGYTF.

The chain carries TRBV30 and TRBJ2-1; 7 bases map to TRBD2. V lost 0 bases to trimming and J lost 5 bases; unmatched junction nucleotides: 7. CDR3 size: 15 residues. The germline V gene has CDR1 GTSNPN and CDR2 SVGIG (reference sequence). CDR3 sequence (DNA): TGTGCCTGGAGTGTTGTGGCGGGGGATCACAATGAGCAGTTCTTC. Its translation is CAWSVVAGDHNEQFF.

The chain has TRBV5-1 and TRBJ2-2, with D perhaps matching TRBD1 (6 bases). Germline CDR1 reads SGHRS; CDR2 reads YFSETQ. There are 15 residues in the CDR3. The V gene lost 0 bases and the J gene lost 5 bases, with 11 bases spanning the gap. The CDR3 spells CASSLELGGTGELFF. The CDR3 DNA reads as TGCGCCAGCAGCTTGGAATTAGGGGGTACCGGGGAGCTGTTTTTT.

The rearrangement joins TRBV19 to TRBJ1-5; 9 nucleotides line up with TRBD1. This CDR3 has 15 residues. V lost 4 bases, J lost 6 bases, and 7 bases stayed unmatched. From germline, CDR1 is LNHDA and CDR2 SQIVND (reference sequence). The CDR3 DNA follows: TGTGCCAGTAGTACTGACAGGGGGTTTTCTCAGCCCCAGCATTTT. Its protein is CASSTDRGFSQPQHF.

This sequence joins TRBV7-9 and TRBJ1-2; TRBD1 aligns across 9 bases. Germline CDR1 reads SEHNR; CDR2 reads FQNEAQ (reference sequence). CDR3 length equals 17 residues. V was clipped by 1 base and J by 2 bases; unmatched bases: 8. The CDR3 spells CASSLVLGTGYNYGYTF. The CDR3, as DNA: TGTGCCAGCAGCTTAGTTTTGGGGACAGGGTACAACTATGGCTACACCTTC.

V is TRBV12-3 or TRBV12-4 and J is TRBJ1-6; D possibly corresponds to TRBD1 (6 bases). V shed 2 bases and J shed 7 bases, with 6 bases lying between them. The CDR3 covers 13 residues. The CDR3, as DNA: TGTGCCAGCAGTTTACAGGGGAATTCACCCCTCCACTTT. It translates to CASSLQGNSPLHF.

V and J are TRBV28 and TRBJ2-7; possible D gene TRBD2, 6 bases. This CDR3 region has 17 residues. Per germline, CDR1 MDHEN and CDR2 SYDVKM. V was clipped by 6 bases and J by 7 bases, with 28 bases between them. The CDR3 DNA follows: TGTGCCAGCAGAAATACCAGGGACTCACAGTTGGTGTGGGAGCAGTACTTC. This sequence encodes CASRNTRDSQLVWEQYF.